This TCR beta chain was sequenced during a study of T cells in Graves' hyperthyroidism and ophthalmopathy. Across the whole study: Prior to any treatment, at the point of initial diagnosis, peripheral blood was collected.

Amplified regions were TCR beta CDR3 sequences from RNA transcripts. Carried out on the TCR CDR3, a first-round RT-PCR used the HTBI primer set. Each CDR3 protein gets one entry after TCRdb re-called the multiplex PCR reads with MiXCR. Of around 200,000 distinct CDR3 sequences listed, approximately 20% were seen once; the top ten hold about 41%. With 6 bases clipped from V and 7 bases from J, the junction kept 8 bases outside the gene matches. This CDR3 comprises 15 residues. Germline CDR1 MNHEY, CDR2 SVGEGT. This clonotype was picked up a small number of times. Cells are PBMCs isolated from more than 8.5 ml of fresh blood.

The chain joins TRBV6-2 or TRBV6-3 to TRBJ1-6, with 8 bases aligning to TRBD1. The sequenced sample was blood. The source is a man aged 40-49 years with Graves' hyperthyroidism. CDR3 coding DNA: TGTGCCAGCAGACGTACGACAGGGGTGAATTCACCCCTCCACTTT. As protein: CASRRTTGVNSPLHF.